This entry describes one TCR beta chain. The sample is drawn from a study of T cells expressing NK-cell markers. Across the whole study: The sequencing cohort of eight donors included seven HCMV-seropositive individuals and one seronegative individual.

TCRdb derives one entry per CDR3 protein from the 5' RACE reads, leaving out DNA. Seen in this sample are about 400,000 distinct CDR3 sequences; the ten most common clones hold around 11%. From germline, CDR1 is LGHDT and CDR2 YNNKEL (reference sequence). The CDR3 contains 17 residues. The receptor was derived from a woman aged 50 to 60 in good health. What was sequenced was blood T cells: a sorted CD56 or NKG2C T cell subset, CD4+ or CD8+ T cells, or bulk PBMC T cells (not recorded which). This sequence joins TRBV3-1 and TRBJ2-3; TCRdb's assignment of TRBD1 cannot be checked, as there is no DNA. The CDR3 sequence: CASSRIRGTWGADTQYF.